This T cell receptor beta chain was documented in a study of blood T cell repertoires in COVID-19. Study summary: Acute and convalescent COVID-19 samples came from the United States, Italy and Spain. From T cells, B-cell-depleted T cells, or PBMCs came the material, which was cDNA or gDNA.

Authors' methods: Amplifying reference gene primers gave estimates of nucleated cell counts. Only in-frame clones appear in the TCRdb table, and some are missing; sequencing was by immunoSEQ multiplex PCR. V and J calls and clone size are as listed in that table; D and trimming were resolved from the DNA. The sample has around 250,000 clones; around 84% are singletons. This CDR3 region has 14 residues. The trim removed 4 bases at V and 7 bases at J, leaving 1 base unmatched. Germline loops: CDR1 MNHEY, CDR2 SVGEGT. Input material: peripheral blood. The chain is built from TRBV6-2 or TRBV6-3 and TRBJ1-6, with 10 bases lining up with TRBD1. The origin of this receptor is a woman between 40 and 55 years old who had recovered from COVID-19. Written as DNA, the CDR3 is TGTGCCAGCAGTTGGGGACAGGGGAATTCACCCCTCCACTTT. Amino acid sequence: CASSWGQGNSPLHF.